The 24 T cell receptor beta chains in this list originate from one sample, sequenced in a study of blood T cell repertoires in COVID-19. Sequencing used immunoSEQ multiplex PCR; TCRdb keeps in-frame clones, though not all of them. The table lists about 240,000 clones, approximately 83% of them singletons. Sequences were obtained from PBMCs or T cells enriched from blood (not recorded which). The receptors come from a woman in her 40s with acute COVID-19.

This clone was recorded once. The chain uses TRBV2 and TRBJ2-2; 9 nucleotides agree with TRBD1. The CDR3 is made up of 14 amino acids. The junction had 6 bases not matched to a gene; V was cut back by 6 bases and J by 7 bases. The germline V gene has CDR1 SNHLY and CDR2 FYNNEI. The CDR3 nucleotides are TGTGCCAGCAGCCGGGACAGGGACGGCGGGGAGCTGTTTTTT. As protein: CASSRDRDGGELFF.

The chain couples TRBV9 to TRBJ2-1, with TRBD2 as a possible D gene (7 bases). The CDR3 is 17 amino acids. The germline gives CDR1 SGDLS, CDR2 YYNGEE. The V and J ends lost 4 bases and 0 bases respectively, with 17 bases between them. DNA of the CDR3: TGTGCCAGCAGCCCACAAGGGGGGGACAACTCCTACAATGAGCAGTTCTTC. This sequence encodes CASSPQGGDNSYNEQFF.

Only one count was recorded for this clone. In DNA form, the CDR3 reads TGTGCCAGCAGCAAACCGCCGGGACAGGGAGATACGCAGTATTTT. It encodes CASSKPPGQGDTQYF. The chain combines TRBV7-9 with TRBJ2-3, with 9 positions matching TRBD1. CDR1 and CDR2 from the germline V gene are SEHNR and FQNEAQ (reference sequence). After removal of 5 bases from V and 5 bases from J, the junction contained 8 bases not matched to a gene. The CDR3 extends over 15 amino acids.

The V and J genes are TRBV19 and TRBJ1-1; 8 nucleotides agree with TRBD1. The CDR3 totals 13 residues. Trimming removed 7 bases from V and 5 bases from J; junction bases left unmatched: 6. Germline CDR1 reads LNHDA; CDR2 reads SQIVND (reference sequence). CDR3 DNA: TGTGCCAGTAAACAGGGGGAAGGGACTGAAGCTTTCTTT. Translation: CASKQGEGTEAFF. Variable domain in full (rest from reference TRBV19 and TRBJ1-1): DGGITQSPKYLFRKEGQNVTLSCEQNLNHDAMYWYRQDPGQGLRLIYYSQIVNDFQKGDIAEGYSVSREKKESFPLTVTSAQKNPTAFYLCASKQGEGTEAFFGQGTRLTVV.

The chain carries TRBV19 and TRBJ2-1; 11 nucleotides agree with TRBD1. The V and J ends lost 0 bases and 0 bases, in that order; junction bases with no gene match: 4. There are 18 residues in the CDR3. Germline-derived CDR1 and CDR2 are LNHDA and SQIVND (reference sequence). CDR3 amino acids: CASSIDRGTGGSYNEQFF. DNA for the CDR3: TGTGCCAGTAGTATAGACAGGGGGACAGGGGGCTCCTACAATGAGCAGTTCTTC.

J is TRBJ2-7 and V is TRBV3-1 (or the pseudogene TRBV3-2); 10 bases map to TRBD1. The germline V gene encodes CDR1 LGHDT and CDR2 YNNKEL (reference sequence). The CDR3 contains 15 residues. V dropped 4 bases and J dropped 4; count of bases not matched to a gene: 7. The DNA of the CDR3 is TGTGCCAGCAGCCTGCTGGGACAGGGGAAATACGAGCAGTACTTC. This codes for CASSLLGQGKYEQYF.

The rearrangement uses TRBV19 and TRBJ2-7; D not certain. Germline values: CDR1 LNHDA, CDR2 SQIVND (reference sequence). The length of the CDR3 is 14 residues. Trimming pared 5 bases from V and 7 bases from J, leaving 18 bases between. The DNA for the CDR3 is TGTGCCAGTAGTCCCCGGTCCCCTCCGTTGGAGCAGTACTTC. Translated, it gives CASSPRSPPLEQYF. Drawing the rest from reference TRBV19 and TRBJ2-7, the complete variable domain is DGGITQSPKYLFRKEGQNVTLSCEQNLNHDAMYWYRQDPGQGLRLIYYSQIVNDFQKGDIAEGYSVSREKKESFPLTVTSAQKNPTAFYLCASSPRSPPLEQYFGPGTRLTVT.

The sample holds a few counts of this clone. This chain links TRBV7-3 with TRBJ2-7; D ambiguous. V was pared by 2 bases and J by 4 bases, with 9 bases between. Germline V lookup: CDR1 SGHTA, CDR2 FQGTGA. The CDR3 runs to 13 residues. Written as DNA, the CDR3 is TGTGCCAGCAGCTTAGGCAGGCATTACGAGCAGTACTTC. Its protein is CASSLGRHYEQYF.

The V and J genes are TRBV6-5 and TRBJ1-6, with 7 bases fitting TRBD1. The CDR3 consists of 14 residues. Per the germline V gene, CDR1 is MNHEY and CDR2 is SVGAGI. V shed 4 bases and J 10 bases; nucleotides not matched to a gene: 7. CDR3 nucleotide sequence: TGTGCCAGCAGTTCCGGACAGGACGGGTCACCCCTCCACTTT. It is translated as CASSSGQDGSPLHF.

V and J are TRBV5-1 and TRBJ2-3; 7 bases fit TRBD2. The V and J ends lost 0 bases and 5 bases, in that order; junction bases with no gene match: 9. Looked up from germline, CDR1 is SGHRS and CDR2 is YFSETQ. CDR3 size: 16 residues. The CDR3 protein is CASSLDLADFLDTQYF. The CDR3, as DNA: TGCGCCAGCAGCTTGGATCTAGCGGATTTTCTAGATACGCAGTATTTT.

The CDR3 bases are TGTGCCAGCAGCCAAGGTGGCTCGGGGGGGTATGGCTACACCTTC. Its protein product is CASSQGGSGGYGYTF. The chain carries TRBV3-1 (or the pseudogene TRBV3-2) and TRBJ1-2; TRBD1 might be the D (5 bases). Per the germline V gene, CDR1 is LGHDT and CDR2 is YNNKEL (reference sequence). Trimming took off 1 base at V and 5 bases at J, with 14 bases between the two ends. The CDR3 is 15 residues long.

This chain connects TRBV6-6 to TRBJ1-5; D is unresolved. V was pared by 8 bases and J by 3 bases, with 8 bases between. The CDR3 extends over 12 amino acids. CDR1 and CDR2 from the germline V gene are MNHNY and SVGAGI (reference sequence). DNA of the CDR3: TGTGCCAGCGGGCCCTACAATCAGCCCCAGCATTTT. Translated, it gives CASGPYNQPQHF.

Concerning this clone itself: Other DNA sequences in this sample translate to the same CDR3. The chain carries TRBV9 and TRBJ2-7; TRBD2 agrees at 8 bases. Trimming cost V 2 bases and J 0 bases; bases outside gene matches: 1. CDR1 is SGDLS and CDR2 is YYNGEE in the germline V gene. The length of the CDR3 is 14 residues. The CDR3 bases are TGTGCCAGCAGCGTTAGCGGGAACTCCTACGAGCAGTACTTC. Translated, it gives CASSVSGNSYEQYF.

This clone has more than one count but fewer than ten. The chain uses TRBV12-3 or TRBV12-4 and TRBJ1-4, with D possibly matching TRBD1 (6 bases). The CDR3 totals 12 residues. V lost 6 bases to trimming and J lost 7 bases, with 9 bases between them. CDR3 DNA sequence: TGTGCCAGCAGGACAGGATTTGAAAAACTGTTTTTT. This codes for CASRTGFEKLFF.

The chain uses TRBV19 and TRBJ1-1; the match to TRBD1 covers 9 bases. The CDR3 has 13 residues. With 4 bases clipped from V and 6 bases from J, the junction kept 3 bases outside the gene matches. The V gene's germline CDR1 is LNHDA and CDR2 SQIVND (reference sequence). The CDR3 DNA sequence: TGTGCCAGTAGTACGACAGGGGGTCCTGAAGCTTTCTTT. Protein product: CASSTTGGPEAFF.

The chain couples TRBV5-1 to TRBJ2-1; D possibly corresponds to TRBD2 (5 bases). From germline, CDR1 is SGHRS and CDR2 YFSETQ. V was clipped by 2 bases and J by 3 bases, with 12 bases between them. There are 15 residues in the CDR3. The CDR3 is CASSLSSGDYNEQFF. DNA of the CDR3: TGCGCCAGCAGCTTAAGCAGCGGTGACTACAATGAGCAGTTCTTC.

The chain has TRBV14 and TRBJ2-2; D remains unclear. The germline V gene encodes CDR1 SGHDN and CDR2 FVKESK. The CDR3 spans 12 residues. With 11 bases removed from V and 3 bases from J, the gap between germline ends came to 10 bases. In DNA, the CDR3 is TGTGCCGGCCAGGTACACACCGGGGAGCTGTTTTTT. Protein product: CAGQVHTGELFF.

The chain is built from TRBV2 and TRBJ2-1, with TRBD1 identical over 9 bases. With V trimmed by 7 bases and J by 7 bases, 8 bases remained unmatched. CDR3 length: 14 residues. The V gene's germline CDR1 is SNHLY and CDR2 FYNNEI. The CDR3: CASKGQGPGNEQFF. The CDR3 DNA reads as TGTGCCAGCAAGGGACAGGGCCCAGGGAATGAGCAGTTCTTC.

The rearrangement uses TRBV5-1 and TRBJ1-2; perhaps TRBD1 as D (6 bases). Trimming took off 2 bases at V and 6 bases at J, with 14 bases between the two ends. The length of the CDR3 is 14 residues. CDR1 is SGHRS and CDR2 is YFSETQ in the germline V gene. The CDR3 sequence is CASSLRQDGDGYTF. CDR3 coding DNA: TGCGCCAGCAGCTTAAGACAGGACGGAGATGGCTACACCTTC. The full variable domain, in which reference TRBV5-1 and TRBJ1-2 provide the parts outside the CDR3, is KAGVTQTPRYLIKTRGQQVTLSCSPISGHRSVSWYQQTPGQGLQFLFEYFSETQRNKGNFPGRFSGRQFSNSRSEMNVSTLELGDSALYLCASSLRQDGDGYTFGSGTRLTVV.

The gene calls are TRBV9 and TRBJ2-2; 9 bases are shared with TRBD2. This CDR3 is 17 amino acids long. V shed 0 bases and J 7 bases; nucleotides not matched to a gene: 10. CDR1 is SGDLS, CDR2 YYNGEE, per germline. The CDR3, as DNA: TGTGCCAGCAGCGTAGGCCCGGGCGGGAGGGCCAGCGGGGAGCTGTTTTTT. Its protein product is CASSVGPGGRASGELFF. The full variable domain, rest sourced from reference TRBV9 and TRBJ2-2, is DSGVTQTPKHLITATGQRVTLRCSPRSGDLSVYWYQQSLDQGLQFLIQYYNGEERAKGNILERFSAQQFPDLHSELNLSSLELGDSALYFCASSVGPGGRASGELFFGEGSRLTVL.

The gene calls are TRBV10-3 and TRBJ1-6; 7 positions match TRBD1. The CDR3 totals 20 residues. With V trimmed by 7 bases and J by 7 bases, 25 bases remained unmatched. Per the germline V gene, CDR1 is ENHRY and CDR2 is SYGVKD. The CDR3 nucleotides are TGTGCCATCAACGACAGGGAATCCGAATTATCTTATGCCGCGAATTCACCCCTCCACTTT. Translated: CAINDRESELSYAANSPLHF.

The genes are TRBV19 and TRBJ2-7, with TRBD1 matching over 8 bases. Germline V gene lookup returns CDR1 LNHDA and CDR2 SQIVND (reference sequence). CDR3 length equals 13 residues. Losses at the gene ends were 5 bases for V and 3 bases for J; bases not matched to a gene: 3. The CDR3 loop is CASSETGDYEQYF. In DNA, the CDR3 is TGTGCCAGTAGTGAGACAGGGGACTACGAGCAGTACTTC.

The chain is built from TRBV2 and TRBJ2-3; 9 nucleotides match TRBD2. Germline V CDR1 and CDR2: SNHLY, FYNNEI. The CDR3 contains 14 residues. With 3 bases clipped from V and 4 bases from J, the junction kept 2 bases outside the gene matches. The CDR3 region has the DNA TGTGCCAGCAGTGAGATAGCGGGAGCAGATACGCAGTATTTT. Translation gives CASSEIAGADTQYF.

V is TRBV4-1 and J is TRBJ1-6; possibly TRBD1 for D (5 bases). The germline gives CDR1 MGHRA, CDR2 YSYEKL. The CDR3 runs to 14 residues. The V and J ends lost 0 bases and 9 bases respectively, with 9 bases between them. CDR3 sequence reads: CASSQDREVSPLHF. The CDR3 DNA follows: TGCGCCAGCAGCCAAGACAGGGAAGTTTCACCCCTCCACTTT.